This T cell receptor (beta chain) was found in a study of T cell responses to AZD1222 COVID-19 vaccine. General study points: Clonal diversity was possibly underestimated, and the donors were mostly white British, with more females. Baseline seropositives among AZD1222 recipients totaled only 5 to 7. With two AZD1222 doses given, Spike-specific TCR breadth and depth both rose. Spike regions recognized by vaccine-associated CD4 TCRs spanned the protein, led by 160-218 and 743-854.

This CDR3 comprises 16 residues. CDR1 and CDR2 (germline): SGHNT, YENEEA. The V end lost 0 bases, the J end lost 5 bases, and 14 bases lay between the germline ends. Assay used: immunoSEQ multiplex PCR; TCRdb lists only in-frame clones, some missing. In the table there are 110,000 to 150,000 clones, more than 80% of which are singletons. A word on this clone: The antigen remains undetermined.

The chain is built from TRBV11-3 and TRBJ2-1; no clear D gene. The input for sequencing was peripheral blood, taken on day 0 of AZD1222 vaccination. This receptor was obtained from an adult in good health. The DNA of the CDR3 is TGTGCCAGCAGCTTAGAACGCCCCCCTATCGACAATGAGCAGTTCTTC. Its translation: CASSLERPPIDNEQFF.